Presented here are 26 T cell receptor beta chains from one specimen sequenced in a study of blood T cells in healthy people across ages. Through a sample-barcoded 5' primer and a J-beta primer mix, a second PCR was run for roughly 7 to 11 cycles. TCRdb re-called the 5' RACE reads with MiXCR, one entry per CDR3 protein. The sample yields 650,000 to 1,000,000 distinct CDR3 sequences, about 45% seen once. The source material was blood. The receptor set was obtained from a man older than 75 in good health.

A single count supports this clonotype. The chain is built from TRBV10-2 and TRBJ2-3, with unresolved D. The CDR3 has 13 amino acids. CDR1 is WSHSY, CDR2 SAAADI, per germline. V dropped 4 bases and J dropped 2 bases, with 7 bases sitting between them. The CDR3 bases are TGCGCCAGCAGTGTTAGACACACAGATACGCAGTATTTT. It yields the protein CASSVRHTDTQYF.

Only a few counts were recorded for this clonotype. Here the CDR3 reads CASSSSILSDNEQYF. The CDR3, as DNA: TGCGCCAGCAGCTCATCTATCCTTAGTGACAATGAGCAGTACTTC. V and J are TRBV5-1 and TRBJ2-7; unclear D gene. V gave up 3 bases and J gave up 7 bases, with 20 bases separating them. The CDR3 consists of 15 residues. Germline V CDR1 and CDR2: SGHRS, YFSETQ.

This clonotype was recorded once. This chain uses TRBV12-3 or TRBV12-4 with TRBJ1-2, with TRBD1 matching 9 bases. The V segment lost 8 bases and the J segment 7 bases; nucleotides outside the gene matches: 5. The CDR3 has 12 amino acids. The CDR3 bases are TGTGCCAGCTGGACAGGGGTTGGTGGCTACACCTTC. Translated, it gives CASWTGVGGYTF.

On this clonotype itself: One base away lies a much larger clone, so this may be a sequencing read error. The genes are TRBV7-2 and TRBJ2-4, with 8 bases that match TRBD2. The CDR3 length is 17 residues. CDR1 and CDR2 (germline): SGHTA, FQGNSA. Trimming at V came to 6 bases and at J to 2 bases, leaving 12 bases not matched to a gene. DNA of the CDR3: TGTGCCAGCAGACTAGCGGCCGGGGAAGTTTCCAAAAACATTCAGTACTTC. Amino acids: CASRLAAGEVSKNIQYF.

The chain is built from TRBV10-3 and TRBJ2-7, with D possibly TRBD2 on 5 matching bases. The CDR3 covers 14 residues. In germline, CDR1 is ENHRY, CDR2 SYGVKD. V lost 0 bases and J lost 3, with 9 bases in between. Written as DNA, the CDR3 is TGTGCCATCAGTGAGTCTTTGGACTTCTACGAGCAGTACTTC. This sequence encodes CAISESLDFYEQYF.

At least ten counts were recorded for this clonotype. The chain joins TRBV12-3 or TRBV12-4 to TRBJ2-7; a weak D match, TRBD1 (6 bases). V was clipped by 8 bases and J by 5 bases, with 13 bases between them. The CDR3 contains 12 residues. The chain's CDR3 is CASGTGNHEQYF. The CDR3 DNA is TGTGCCAGCGGCACAGGGAACCACGAGCAGTACTTC.

This clonotype was recorded at least ten times. The rearrangement joins TRBV28 to TRBJ2-7; 10 nucleotides match TRBD2. The CDR3 runs to 15 residues. V was clipped by 3 bases and J by 5 bases; unmatched bases: 7. Looked up from germline, CDR1 is MDHEN and CDR2 is SYDVKM. CDR3: CASSFGLAVRDEQYF. In nucleotides, the CDR3 is TGTGCCAGCAGTTTTGGACTAGCGGTTAGAGACGAGCAGTACTTC.

This clonotype has just a few counts. The V gene is TRBV29-1, the J gene TRBJ2-4; a possible D gene is TRBD1 (5 bases). The V end was cut by 5 bases, the J end by 1 base, with 9 bases between. There are 13 residues in the CDR3. Per the germline V gene, CDR1 is SQVTM and CDR2 is ANQGSEA. CDR3 sequence (DNA): TGCAGCGTTTCCCGACAGGCCAAAAACATTCAGTACTTC. This encodes CSVSRQAKNIQYF.

The chain employs TRBV25-1 and TRBJ2-6; TRBD1 is a possible D gene (5 bases). Germline V lookup: CDR1 MGHDK, CDR2 SYGVNS. This CDR3 has 16 amino acids. The V and J ends lost 7 bases and 0 bases respectively, with 13 bases between them. CDR3 nucleotide sequence: TGTGCCAGCAAAGGGGAACACCTCTCTGGGGCCAACGTCCTGACTTTC. Amino acid sequence: CASKGEHLSGANVLTF.

This clonotype showed up many times. This may be a read error, as it is one base from a much larger clone. The CDR3 DNA reads TGTGCCTGGAGTGGTAGCATCTACTACGAGCAGTACTTC. Protein product: CAWSGSIYYEQYF. The V gene is TRBV30, the J gene TRBJ2-7; D is unresolved. This CDR3 is built from 13 residues. V shed 1 base and J shed 3 bases, with 10 bases lying between them. Per the germline V gene, CDR1 is GTSNPN and CDR2 is SVGIG (reference sequence).

V and J are TRBV7-9 and TRBJ2-7, with D uncertain. The CDR3 has 13 amino acids. V was cut by 4 bases and J by 4 bases, with 11 bases left in between. Germline assignment: CDR1 SEHNR and CDR2 FQNEAQ (reference sequence). CDR3 nucleotides: TGTGCCAGCAGCTCAAGTAAGGGTTACGAGCAGTACTTC. Protein sequence: CASSSSKGYEQYF.

The rearrangement uses TRBV6-5 and TRBJ1-2, with 12 bases aligning to TRBD1. The CDR3 loop spans 15 amino acids. V dropped 4 bases and J dropped 7; count of bases not matched to a gene: 7. Germline values: CDR1 MNHEY, CDR2 SVGAGI. CDR3 sequence reads: CASSLTGTGGVGYTF. Written as DNA, the CDR3 is TGTGCCAGCAGTTTAACCGGGACAGGGGGCGTTGGCTACACCTTC.

This clonotype was seen many times. The CDR3 DNA sequence: TGTGCCAGCAGCCGAACAGGGGGCGCGTACAATGAGCAGTTCTTC. Its protein is CASSRTGGAYNEQFF. The chain has TRBV11-2 and TRBJ2-1, with 9 nucleotides matching TRBD1. V lost 5 bases to trimming and J lost 4 bases; unmatched junction nucleotides: 6. The CDR3 totals 15 residues. From germline, CDR1 is SGHAT and CDR2 FQNNGV.

This chain connects TRBV30 to TRBJ1-2; D not resolved. Trimming took off 0 bases at V and 6 bases at J, with 5 bases between the two ends. Germline V lookup: CDR1 GTSNPN, CDR2 SVGIG (reference sequence). The CDR3 is 11 residues long. CDR3 amino acids: CAWSVGHGYTF. The CDR3 DNA reads as TGTGCCTGGAGTGTAGGACATGGCTACACCTTC.

The sample holds many counts of this clonotype. The chain is built from TRBV7-2 and TRBJ2-7; D gene unclear. The CDR3 contains 15 residues. Trimming took 0 bases from V and 6 from J, leaving 15 bases between them. The germline V gene encodes CDR1 SGHTA and CDR2 FQGNSA. The DNA for the CDR3 is TGTGCCAGCAGCTTAGCTGGCACGGCTCCGGGCGAGCAGTACTTC. This codes for CASSLAGTAPGEQYF.

J is TRBJ2-1 and V is TRBV10-3, with 7 positions matching TRBD2. V gave up 6 bases and J gave up 8 bases; unmatched junction bases: 10. Germline CDR1 ENHRY, CDR2 SYGVKD. The CDR3 spans 14 residues. CDR3 nucleotide sequence: TGTGCCATCAGCCCTTCACTAGCGATAGATGAGCAGTTCTTC. This sequence encodes CAISPSLAIDEQFF.

This clonotype has ten or more counts. V and J are TRBV20-1 and TRBJ2-2; no definite D call. The V gene's germline CDR1 is DFQATT and CDR2 SNEGSKA (reference sequence). The CDR3 is 14 amino acids. V was shortened by 3 bases and J by 0 bases, with 8 bases between the two germline ends. CDR3 protein: CSASGPPNTGELFF. The CDR3 coding sequence is TGCAGTGCTAGTGGGCCTCCGAACACCGGGGAGCTGTTTTTT.

The chain combines TRBV29-1 with TRBJ1-5; 7 bases are a match to TRBD1. The CDR3 is 13 residues long. The trim removed 6 bases at V and 5 bases at J, leaving 7 bases unmatched. Germline CDR1 and CDR2: SQVTM and ANQGSEA. The CDR3 nucleotides are TGCAGCGTGGCCGACAGGGACGATCAGCCCCAGCATTTT. Amino acids: CSVADRDDQPQHF.

The chain combines TRBV9 with TRBJ2-5; a possible D gene is TRBD1 (5 bases). The CDR3 is made up of 14 amino acids. The V gene lost 0 bases and the J gene lost 5 bases, with 11 bases spanning the gap. Germline V gene lookup returns CDR1 SGDLS and CDR2 YYNGEE. CDR3 DNA sequence: TGTGCCAGCAGCGTAGATCCAGGGCTCGAGACCCAGTACTTC. It yields the protein CASSVDPGLETQYF.

As for this clonotype: This could be a read error, since a much larger clone is one nucleotide away. This chain connects TRBV20-1 to TRBJ2-7, with TRBD2 identical over 7 bases. The junction had 15 bases not matched to a gene; V was cut back by 0 bases and J by 7 bases. CDR3 size: 16 residues. CDR1 is DFQATT, CDR2 SNEGSKA, per germline (reference sequence). The CDR3 nucleotides read TGCAGTGCTAGAGACACCGGGACTACGCAATACAATGAGCAGTACTTC. Its protein is CSARDTGTTQYNEQYF.

This clonotype was recorded once. The chain employs TRBV30 and TRBJ1-1; no clear D gene. Germline lookup yields CDR1 GTSNPN and CDR2 SVGIG (reference sequence). Trimming shortened V by 5 bases and J by 3 bases, and 10 bases separated the two germline ends. CDR3 length: 12 residues. CDR3: CAWVGWDTEAFF. The CDR3 coding sequence is TGTGCCTGGGTGGGTTGGGACACTGAAGCTTTCTTT.

V usage is TRBV29-1 and J usage is TRBJ2-5, with D perhaps matching TRBD2 (5 bases). V lost 7 bases to trimming and J lost 5 bases, with 14 bases between them. Germline lookup yields CDR1 SQVTM and CDR2 ANQGSEA. The CDR3 loop spans 12 amino acids. CDR3 DNA sequence: TGCAGCGCTGGGCGGCGAGGGGAGACCCAGTACTTC. Amino acids: CSAGRRGETQYF.

With respect to this clonotype: One end of the junction fails to match germline, which may point to a read error. CDR3 sequence reads: CAGSRNLAGQGTDTQYF. The DNA of the CDR3 is TGCGCCGGCAGCCGGAACCTAGCAGGCCAAGGCACAGATACGCAGTATTTT. The chain links TRBV4-3 to TRBJ2-3; D might be TRBD2 (5 bases). The CDR3 has 17 residues. CDR1 is LGHNA, CDR2 YSLEER, per germline.

This chain uses TRBV18 with TRBJ1-2; D is unclear. CDR3 length equals 13 residues. Germline V gene data show CDR1 as KGHSH and CDR2 as LQKENI. V was shortened by 2 bases and J by 8 bases, with 12 bases between the two germline ends. The CDR3 sequence: CASSPSSQRGYTF. As DNA, the CDR3 is TGTGCCAGCTCACCAAGTTCTCAGCGAGGCTACACCTTC.

The chain employs TRBV29-1 and TRBJ2-7; tentatively, D is TRBD2 (5 bases). The germline V gene has CDR1 SQVTM and CDR2 ANQGSEA. The V end was cut by 6 bases, the J end by 2 bases, with 8 bases between. The CDR3 runs to 11 residues. CDR3 sequence: CSVRETYEQYF. The CDR3 DNA is TGCAGCGTGAGGGAAACCTACGAGCAGTACTTC.

This clonotype was detected only a few times. The gene calls are TRBV12-3 or TRBV12-4 and TRBJ2-7; 9 bases are a match to TRBD1. The CDR3 sequence is 14 residues long. J was trimmed by 2 bases and V by 6 bases; bases with no gene match: 5. The CDR3 sequence: CASRTGGGAYEQYF. The CDR3 DNA reads TGTGCCAGCAGGACAGGGGGGGGGGCCTACGAGCAGTACTTC.